The 10 T cell receptor beta chains given below trace back to one sample, sequenced in a study of Graves' ophthalmopathy and Graves' hyperthyroidism. RNA transcripts were the source from which TCR beta CDR3 regions were amplified. HTBI primers served in a first-round RT-PCR, which a second-round multiplex PCR followed. In TCRdb, the multiplex PCR reads were re-called with MiXCR into one record per CDR3 protein. The table includes around 340,000 distinct CDR3 sequences, 15% to 20% detected once. The sequenced sample consisted of peripheral blood. The receptors were sampled from an adult man with Graves' ophthalmopathy.

The table lists this clonotype with many counts. DNA of the CDR3: TGCAGCGTTACTGGGCTGAACACTGAAGCTTTCTTT. It yields the protein CSVTGLNTEAFF. The J gene is TRBJ1-1, the V gene TRBV29-1; no definite D call. The germline gives CDR1 SQVTM, CDR2 ANQGSEA. The CDR3 spans 12 residues. Deletions cut 5 bases from V and 0 bases from J, with 7 bases between.

This clonotype was recorded many times. The DNA of the CDR3 is TGTGCCAGCAGTGGCTACCGGGACACCTCCTACGAGCAGTACTTC. It translates to CASSGYRDTSYEQYF. This sequence joins TRBV6-1 and TRBJ2-7; D might be TRBD1 (6 bases). CDR3 length: 15 residues. V was shortened by 4 bases and J by 0 bases, with 13 bases between the two germline ends. The germline V gene has CDR1 MNHNS and CDR2 SASEGT.

In this sample, this clonotype turned up many times. This chain connects TRBV27 to TRBJ2-7; 11 positions agree with TRBD1. The V gene's germline CDR1 is MNHEY and CDR2 SMNVEV (reference sequence). The CDR3 contains 14 residues. The V and J ends lost 5 bases and 5 bases, in that order; junction bases with no gene match: 5. CDR3 sequence (DNA): TGTGCCAGCAGTCCGGACAGGGGGCTCCACGAGCAGTACTTC. Translation gives CASSPDRGLHEQYF.

This clonotype occurred many times. The chain combines TRBV4-3 with TRBJ2-5; 8 bases line up with TRBD2. CDR1 LGHNA and CDR2 YSLEER come from the germline V gene. V lost 0 bases to trimming and J lost 1 base; unmatched junction nucleotides: 7. The CDR3 consists of 17 residues. CDR3: CASSQDGSGGPQETQYF. In nucleotides, the CDR3 is TGCGCCAGCAGCCAAGATGGGAGCGGGGGCCCCCAAGAGACCCAGTACTTC.

V usage is TRBV6-2 or TRBV6-3 and J usage is TRBJ2-2, with D possibly matching TRBD2 (6 bases). Germline V gives CDR1 MNHEY, CDR2 SVGEGT. The CDR3 spans 14 residues. V was pared by 8 bases and J by 7 bases, with 17 bases between. The CDR3 DNA sequence: TGTGCCAGCGCCGAAGGAGGGTTTAACGGGGAGCTGTTTTTT. It is translated as CASAEGGFNGELFF.

This clonotype was observed at least ten times. The rearrangement uses TRBV4-3 and TRBJ1-2; D may be TRBD1 (6 bases). Trimming cost V 2 bases and J 4 bases, with 20 bases left between them. CDR3 length: 17 residues. Germline CDR1 LGHNA, CDR2 YSLEER. The CDR3 loop reads CASSQNKPGAGGYGYTF. For the CDR3, the DNA is TGCGCCAGCAGCCAAAATAAGCCAGGGGCTGGCGGCTATGGCTACACCTTC.

This clonotype has at least ten counts. The V and J genes are TRBV12-3 or TRBV12-4 and TRBJ1-2, with 8 bases fitting TRBD1. The CDR3 contains 13 residues. V lost 2 bases and J lost 7; bases outside the gene matches: 3. CDR3 amino acids: CASSLRTGGGYTF. CDR3 in DNA: TGTGCCAGCAGTTTAAGAACAGGGGGTGGCTACACCTTC.

The chain joins TRBV6-5 to TRBJ1-1; a weak D match, TRBD1 (5 bases). Germline CDR1 is MNHEY and CDR2 is SVGAGI. The CDR3 length is 15 residues. Between the trimmed V and J ends, which lost 0 bases and 5 bases, there was a span of 13 bases. For the CDR3, the DNA is TGTGCCAGCAGTTACTCGGGGGGGAGTGGTACTGAAGCTTTCTTT. Protein product: CASSYSGGSGTEAFF.

The table lists this clonotype with many counts. This chain joins TRBV2 and TRBJ2-5, with TRBD2 matching 8 bases. V gave up 4 bases and J gave up 0 bases; unmatched junction bases: 7. The CDR3 totals 16 residues. CDR1 SNHLY and CDR2 FYNNEI come from the germline V gene. CDR3 loop: CASSVWVAGNQETQYF. In DNA form, the CDR3 reads TGTGCCAGCAGTGTGTGGGTAGCGGGAAACCAAGAGACCCAGTACTTC.

The table lists this clonotype with many counts. The chain has TRBV6-1 and TRBJ1-1; 9 bases fit TRBD1. The CDR3 loop spans 16 amino acids. The germline V gene has CDR1 MNHNS and CDR2 SASEGT. V dropped 1 base and J dropped 3; count of bases not matched to a gene: 6. The CDR3 coding sequence is TGTGCCAGCAGTGAAGGGACAGGGGACTTGGACACTGAAGCTTTCTTT. This encodes CASSEGTGDLDTEAFF.